This T cell receptor (beta chain) was obtained from a study of cytotoxic CD8 clonotypes in ibrutinib-treated CLL. Looking at the study overall: Response samples were drawn at a median of roughly 13 months of treatment, range 6 to 36.

Points from the study as a whole: Contraction or stability on treatment characterized the public clonotypes, which were uncommon. Age-matched healthy donor levels were exceeded by baseline clonality, which tracked circulating CD8+ T-cell counts.

Deep sequencing aimed at 1 in 200,000 to 1 in 1 million T cells' resolution. TCRdb's table, derived via immunoSEQ multiplex PCR, lists solely in-frame clones and lacks some. The table includes 130,000 or so clones, around three quarters detected once. With 3 bases clipped from V and 6 bases from J, the junction kept 7 bases outside the gene matches. This CDR3 has 14 amino acids. The germline V gene has CDR1 MNHEY and CDR2 SVGAGI. Only a few counts were recorded for this clone. What it recognizes is unknown. The source was PBMCs, collected after 12 months of ibrutinib treatment. The TCR was taken from a human donor with chronic lymphocytic leukemia. The gene calls are TRBV6-5 and TRBJ2-5, with TRBD2 matching over 7 bases. Here the CDR3 reads CASSYLPSGKTQYF. Here the CDR3 DNA reads TGTGCCAGCAGTTATCTCCCGAGCGGGAAGACCCAGTACTTC.